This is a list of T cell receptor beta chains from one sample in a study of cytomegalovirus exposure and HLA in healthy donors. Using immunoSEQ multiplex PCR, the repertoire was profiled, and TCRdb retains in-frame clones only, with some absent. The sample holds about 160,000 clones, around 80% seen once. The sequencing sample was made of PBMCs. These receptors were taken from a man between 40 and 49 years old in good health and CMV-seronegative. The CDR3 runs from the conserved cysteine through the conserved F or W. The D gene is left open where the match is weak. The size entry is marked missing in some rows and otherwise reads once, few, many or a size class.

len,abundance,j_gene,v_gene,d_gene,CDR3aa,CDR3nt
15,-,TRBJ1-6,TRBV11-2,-,CASSLGRYGDSPLHF,TGTGCCAGCAGCTTAGGGAGGTACGGGGATTCACCCCTCCACTTT
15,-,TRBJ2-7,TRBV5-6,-,CASSSYGGRIYEQYF,TGTGCCAGCTCATCATATGGGGGCAGGATTTACGAGCAGTACTTC
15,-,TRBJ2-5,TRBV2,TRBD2,CASSGLAPYQETQYF,TGTGCCAGCAGTGGACTAGCTCCGTACCAAGAGACCCAGTACTTC
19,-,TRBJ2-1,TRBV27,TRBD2,CASSSGEGLAGEPYNEQFF,TGTGCCAGCAGTTCCGGTGAGGGACTAGCGGGGGAACCCTACAATGAGCAGTTCTTC
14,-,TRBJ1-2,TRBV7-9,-,CASPPSDLTDGYTF,TGTGCCAGCCCCCCTTCCGATTTGACTGATGGCTACACCTTC
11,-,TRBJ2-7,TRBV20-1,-,CSASFGLEQYF,TGCAGTGCTAGCTTCGGACTGGAGCAGTACTTC
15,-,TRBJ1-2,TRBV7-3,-,CASSPSVGLSRGYTF,TGTGCCAGCAGCCCATCAGTGGGACTCAGCCGTGGCTACACCTTC
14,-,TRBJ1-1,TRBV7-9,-,CASTITGLNTEAFF,TGTGCCAGCACCATCACAGGGCTGAACACTGAAGCTTTCTTT
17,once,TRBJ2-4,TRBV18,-,CASSHRQAGLAKNIQYF,TGTGCCAGCTCCCATAGACAGGCGGGTCTAGCCAAAAACATTCAGTACTTC
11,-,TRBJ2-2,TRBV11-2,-,CASSRNGELFF,TGTGCCAGCAGCCGTAACGGGGAGCTGTTTTTT
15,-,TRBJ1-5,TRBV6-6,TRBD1,CASSYRGQHNQPQHF,TGTGCCAGCAGTTACCGGGGACAGCACAATCAGCCCCAGCATTTT
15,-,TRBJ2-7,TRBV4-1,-,CASSQDSDSYYEQYF,TGCGCCAGCAGCCAAGACTCGGACAGCTACTACGAGCAGTACTTC
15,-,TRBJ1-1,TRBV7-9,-,CASRPKDRLGTEAFF,TGTGCCAGCAGACCCAAAGACAGGCTGGGCACTGAAGCTTTCTTT
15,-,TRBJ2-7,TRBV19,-,CASSMYTGPSDEQYF,TGTGCCAGTAGTATGTACACAGGGCCCTCGGACGAGCAGTACTTC
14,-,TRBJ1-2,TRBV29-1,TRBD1,CSVEESRGLGGYTF,TGCAGCGTTGAAGAATCCAGGGGGCTGGGAGGCTACACCTTC
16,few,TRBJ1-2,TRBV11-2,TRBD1,CASSLEPGQGYYGYTF,TGTGCCAGCAGCTTGGAGCCGGGACAGGGGTACTATGGCTACACCTTC
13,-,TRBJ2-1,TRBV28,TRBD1,CASSLEGAREQFF,TGTGCCAGCAGTTTAGAGGGGGCCAGGGAGCAGTTCTTC
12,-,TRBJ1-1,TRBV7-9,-,CASSPGESEAFF,TGTGCCAGCAGCCCAGGGGAGAGTGAAGCTTTCTTT
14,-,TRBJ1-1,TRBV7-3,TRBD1,CASSLGTASTEAFF,TGTGCCAGCAGCTTGGGGACAGCCTCGACGGAAGCTTTCTTT
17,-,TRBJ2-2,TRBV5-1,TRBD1,CASSAPTGTGNTGELFF,TGCGCCAGCAGCGCCCCAACCGGGACAGGGAATACCGGGGAGCTGTTTTTT
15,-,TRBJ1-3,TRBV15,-,CATSRESTSGNTIYF,TGTGCCACCAGCAGAGAGTCCACGAGTGGAAACACCATATATTTT
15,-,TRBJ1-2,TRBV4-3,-,CAGSPQTLANYGYTF,TGCGCCGGCAGCCCCCAGACATTGGCTAACTATGGCTACACCTTC
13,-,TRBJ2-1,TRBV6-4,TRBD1,CASSEGQFNEQFF,TGTGCCAGCAGTGAGGGACAGTTCAATGAGCAGTTCTTC
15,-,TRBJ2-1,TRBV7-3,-,CASSPPQRSYNEQFF,TGTGCCAGCAGTCCACCCCAGCGGTCCTACAATGAGCAGTTCTTC
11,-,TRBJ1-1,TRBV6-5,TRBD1,CASSDRGEAFF,TGTGCCAGCAGTGACAGGGGTGAAGCTTTCTTT
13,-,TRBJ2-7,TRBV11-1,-,CASSTRGHYEQYF,TGTGCCAGCAGCACCCGGGGTCACTACGAGCAGTACTTC
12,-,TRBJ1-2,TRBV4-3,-,CASSQAAGGYTF,TGCGCCAGCAGCCAAGCCGCCGGTGGCTACACCTTC
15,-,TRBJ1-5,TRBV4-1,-,CASSQGRTGNQPQHF,TGCGCCAGCAGCCAAGGGAGGACGGGCAATCAGCCCCAGCATTTT
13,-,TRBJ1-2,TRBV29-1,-,CSVDGGSNYGYTF,TGCAGCGTTGACGGGGGTTCAAACTATGGCTACACCTTC
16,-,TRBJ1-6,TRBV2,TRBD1,CASSAGGMSYNSPLHF,TGTGCCAGCAGCGCAGGGGGCATGTCCTATAATTCACCCCTCCACTTT
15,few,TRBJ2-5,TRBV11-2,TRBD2,CASSLDNAGGETQYF,TGTGCCAGCAGCTTAGACAACGCGGGAGGAGAGACCCAGTACTTC
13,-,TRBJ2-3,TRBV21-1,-,CASRGLPPRTQYF,TGTGCCAGCAGGGGACTTCCTCCGAGGACGCAGTATTTT
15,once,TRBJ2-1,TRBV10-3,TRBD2,CAISELAGGRDEQFF,TGTGCCATCAGTGAGCTAGCGGGGGGTCGCGATGAGCAGTTCTTC
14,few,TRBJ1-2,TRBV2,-,CASMQGRANYGYTF,TGTGCCAGCATGCAGGGTAGGGCTAACTATGGCTACACCTTC
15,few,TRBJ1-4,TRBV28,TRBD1,CASSLSDRGNEKLFF,TGTGCCAGCAGCCTTTCGGACAGGGGGAATGAAAAACTGTTTTTT
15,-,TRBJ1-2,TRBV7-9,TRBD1,CASSFGADRVRGYTF,TGTGCCAGCAGCTTTGGAGCCGACAGGGTGCGTGGCTACACCTTC
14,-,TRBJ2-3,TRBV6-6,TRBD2,CASRGLADTDTQYF,TGTGCCAGCAGGGGACTAGCGGACACAGATACGCAGTATTTT